This record looks at one TCR beta chain sequence and its context. The CDR3 sequence is 14 residues long. The germline V and J ends were trimmed by 6 bases and 3 bases, with 12 bases remaining between them. From germline, CDR1 is SGHAT and CDR2 FQNNGV. The sample is drawn from a study of blood T cell repertoires in COVID-19. Whole-study context: There were acute and convalescent COVID-19 samples, and they came from the United States, Italy and Spain.

The cohort comprised adults aged 18 to 89 years residing in about two dozen US areas. Cohorts were determined from participant-reported clinical history. The protocol was immunoSEQ multiplex PCR, while the TCRdb copy is restricted to in-frame clones and leaves out a portion. The data show over 250,000 clones, with 90% seen just once and around 1.1% held by the top ten. The chain joins TRBV11-2 to TRBJ2-1, with a tentative D call TRBD2 (5 bases). Sequenced sample: PBMCs or T cells enriched from blood (not recorded which). This clonotype was obtained from a woman aged 25 to 45 who had recovered from COVID-19. CDR3 in DNA: TGTGCCAGCAGGGGAATAAGCGGCTACAATGAGCAGTTCTTC. Its protein product is CASRGISGYNEQFF.